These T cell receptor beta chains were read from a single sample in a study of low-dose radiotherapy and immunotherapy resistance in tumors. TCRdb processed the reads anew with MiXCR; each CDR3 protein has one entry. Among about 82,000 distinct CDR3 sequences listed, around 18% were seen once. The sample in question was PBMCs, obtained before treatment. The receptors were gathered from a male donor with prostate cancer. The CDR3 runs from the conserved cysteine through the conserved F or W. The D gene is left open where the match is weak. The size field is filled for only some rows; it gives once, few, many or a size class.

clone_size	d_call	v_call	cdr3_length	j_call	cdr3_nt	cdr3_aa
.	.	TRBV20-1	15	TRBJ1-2	TGCAGTGCTAGAGATCTCCCGGGACGGCACTATGGCTACACCTTC	CSARDLPGRHYGYTF
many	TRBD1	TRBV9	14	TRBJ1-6	TGTGCCAGCAGCCCGGACAGGGCTAGTTCACCCCTCCACTTT	CASSPDRASSPLHF
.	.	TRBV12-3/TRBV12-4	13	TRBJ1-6	TGTGCCAGCACCCAACTTGGTAGTTCACCCCTCCACTTT	CASTQLGSSPLHF
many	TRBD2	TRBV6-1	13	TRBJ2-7	TGTGCCAGCGGACTAGCCCGCTCCTACGAGCAGTACTTC	CASGLARSYEQYF
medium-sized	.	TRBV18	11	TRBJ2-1	TGTGCCAGCTCACGCGCGTTCGAGCAGTTCTTC	CASSRAFEQFF
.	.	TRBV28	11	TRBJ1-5	TGTGCCAGCAGGCAGACGGGGCCCCAGCATTTT	CASRQTGPQHF
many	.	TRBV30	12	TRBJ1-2	TGTGCCTGGAGTCCGGAAAACTATGGCTACACCTTC	CAWSPENYGYTF
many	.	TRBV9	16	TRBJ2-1	TGTGCCAGCAGCGAGCAGAGCACCGGAATCTACAATGAGCAGTTCTTC	CASSEQSTGIYNEQFF
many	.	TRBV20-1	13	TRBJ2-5	TGCAGTGCTAACCGAGACGGACGAGAGACCCAGTACTTC	CSANRDGRETQYF
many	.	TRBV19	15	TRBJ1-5	TGTGCCAGTAATCGCCCGGACAGAATTAATCAGCCCCAGCATTTT	CASNRPDRINQPQHF
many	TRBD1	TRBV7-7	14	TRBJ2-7	TGTGCTAGCAGCTCGTCGGGAACAGGGGACGAGCAGTACTTC	CASSSSGTGDEQYF